Here is one TCR beta chain with its context. The CDR3 spans 15 residues. Germline CDR1 and CDR2: MNHEY and SVGAGI. The V gene end was trimmed by 6 bases and the J gene end by 6 bases; junction bases not matched to a gene: 10. As originally analysed: Reference gene primer amplification in the assay estimated nucleated cell counts. The table came from immunoSEQ multiplex PCR; TCRdb's copy has only in-frame clones and leaves some out. V, J and clone size derive from that table, while D and trimming were established from the DNA sequence. The sample includes about 120,000 clones, less than 90% of them seen just once. The record originates from a study of blood T cell repertoires in COVID-19. Overall study: From the United States, Italy and Spain came samples of acute and convalescent COVID-19. PBMCs, B-cell-depleted T cells, or T cells were the source of the cDNA or gDNA that made up the material.

V and J are TRBV6-5 and TRBJ1-1, with 10 positions matching TRBD1. The receptor comes from an elderly man with acute or convalescent COVID-19. Sequencing was performed on peripheral blood. The CDR3 nucleotides read TGTGCCAGCAGACCGGGACAGGGGTCATCCGCTGAAGCTTTCTTT. Its protein is CASRPGQGSSAEAFF.